Detailed here is one T cell receptor (beta chain). Antigen: not known. The junction shows a germline mismatch at one end, possibly a read error. The data stem from a study of tumor and adjacent non-tumor tissue in lung cancer. Study results and limitations: Normal lung showed higher cumulative top 100 clone frequency than tumor.

A modified ARM-PCR protocol with three rounds of nested PCR amplified TCRbeta. TCRdb reprocessed the multiplex PCR reads via MiXCR and lists one record per CDR3 protein. The sample has roughly 66,000 distinct CDR3 sequences; roughly 72% are singletons. The template was RNA from unsorted bulk tissue. Donors were chemotherapy-naive, newly diagnosed lung cancer surgical patients in China, August–late 2014. Sequencing was done on a sample of lung tumor tissue. The clonotype was recovered from a man between 60 and 75 years old with non-small cell lung cancer.

CDR3 loop: CSAIDQRTSHEHFF. The CDR3 nucleotides are TGCAGTGCTATAGATCAACGGACTAGCCATGAGCACTTCTTC. V gene TRBV20-1 combines with J gene TRBJ2-1; 8 positions match TRBD2. Per the germline V gene, CDR1 is DFQATT and CDR2 is SNEGSKA (reference sequence). The CDR3 sequence is 14 residues long.